Included here is one TCR beta chain sequence, with context. Its antigen is currently not known. The record has no base qualities; no much larger clone is one base away. Repertoires were sampled repeatedly over the course of chemoradiotherapy so that clonal expansion in the tumor microenvironment could be followed. The data are from a study of chemoradiotherapy in HPV16-positive cancers (dated by TCRdb to between 2021 and 2023). Notes on the research overall: Candidate HPV-specific T-cell clones and common TCR motifs were defined by functional T-cell assays performed on cells from two HPV16-positive patients. The study asked whether T-cell immunity against the HPV oncoproteins E6 and E7 changes during chemoradiotherapy and whether it affects survival. The candidate HPV-specific TCRs and motifs were subsequently tracked in TCR repertoires obtained from approximately 91 patients with HPV-related cancers.

Broader findings and caveats from the paper: Expansion of candidate HPV-specific clones and E7-related TCR motifs was observed in the tumor microenvironment during treatment, whereas no such expansion was observed for non-HPV-specific T cells. The survival association was reported for HPV16-positive patients, and the functional definition of HPV-specific T cells was derived from only a couple of HPV16-positive patients. Among HPV16-positive patients, expansion of HPV-responsive T cells during chemoradiotherapy was associated with better recurrence-free survival.

The receptor library was made with the immunoSEQ multiplex PCR assay. This is the immuneACCESS table as TCRdb keeps it, with only in-frame sequences that have V and J called. A part of the clones is gone; compared with another copy, unresolved V genes explain less than half, and the rest is unexplained. The sample table contains roughly 2,600 clones; only one count was recorded for around 75% of them. The top ten clones comprise 8.5% to 9% of the sample. The clonotype comes from a human donor with HPV-associated anogenital cancer. The starting material was tumor tissue, obtained from a patient who underwent chemoradiotherapy.

The CDR3 region reads CASSDSTGGYNEQFF. The nucleotide sequence reads as follows: TGTGCCAGCAGTGACTCGACAGGGGGCTACAATGAGCAGTTCTTC. The V and J segments used are TRBV6-4 and TRBJ2-1, with 9 bases aligning to TRBD1. The CDR3 starts with the cysteine, ends with the phenylalanine, and has 15 residues. Only the CDR3 DNA stays, 45 bases, in frame from base 1. The germline V gene specifies MRHNA as CDR1 and SNTAGT as CDR2. At the junction V is shortened by 0 bases and J by 3 bases; bases outside the gene matches: 0.